One T cell receptor beta chain is described in this entry. This clone occurred once. Its antigen remains undetermined. The record has no base qualities; no much larger clone is one base away. TCRbeta CDR3 regions were amplified from genomic DNA using the immunoSEQ Assay, a bias-controlled multiplex PCR. Turning to the authors' computational methods: The number of nucleated cells in each sample was estimated from the amplification of reference gene primers within the assay. To quantify the absolute abundance of each unique TCRbeta CDR3 rearrangement, sequence reads were collapsed and filtered. For each sample, productive Simpson clonality was calculated by taking the square root of Simpson's diversity index across productive rearrangements. TCRdb took this table from immuneACCESS and kept in-frame rearrangements with V and J called. Such tables lack part of the clones; where checked against another copy, unresolved V genes explain under half of the gap, and the rest is unexplained. For V, J and clone size, that table is used; D and trimming come from the DNA. The sample includes 350,000 to 400,000 clones, with roughly 90% observed a single time. The ten largest clones take up less than 2% of the sample.

This entry is derived from a study of blood T cell repertoires in COVID-19 (dated by TCRdb to about 2020). For the study in its entirety: Samples covering the acute and convalescent phases of COVID-19 were provided by collaborators in the United States, Italy and Spain. A freely available public database, intended as a resource for researchers studying the immune response to SARS-CoV-2, is where the repertoires were released. Where available, HLA class I and class II types were taken from metadata supplied by the sample provider and were not determined by assay-based typing. Nearly every sample came with metadata listing a de-identified subject ID, COVID-19 status, age in years and sex. Samples came from the ongoing ImmuneRACE study (first 160 participants) plus 1,254 subjects from 6 global collaborators. The dataset comprised deeply sampled blood TCRbeta repertoires from subjects exposed to, actively infected with, or recovered from COVID-19. The prospective study material was composed of cDNA or gDNA derived from T cells, B-cell-depleted T cells, or PBMCs. The paper as a whole reports these results and caveats: Clinical and demographic metadata were provided uncurated, with the amount varying by source and participant.

The CDR3, cysteine through phenylalanine, is 14 amino acids long. CDR3 DNA only is kept here, 42 bases in frame from base 1. The germline V gene (reference sequence) sets CDR1 to LNHDA and CDR2 to SQIVND. A distance of 7 bases separates the germline ends of V and J, which lose 3 bases and 0 bases respectively. Participants in the prospective study were aged about 18 to 95 years, lived in about two dozen United States geographic areas, and enrolled through a virtual design. In the prospective study, cohorts were assigned on the basis of participant-reported clinical history obtained from a screening survey and a study questionnaire. Recovered participants in ImmuneRACE Cohort 3 were defined by two consecutive negative NP/OP PCR tests, clearance by a healthcare professional, or resolution of symptoms. Mobile phlebotomists in the prospective study collected whole blood, serum and a nasopharyngeal or oropharyngeal swab from every participant. Prospective study participants could optionally give additional blood draws and questionnaires over a roughly two-month period. Prospective study blood samples were shipped either frozen or at room temperature before DNA extraction.

Sequencing was performed on PBMCs or T cells enriched from blood (not recorded which). This sequence originates from a woman in her 30s who had recovered from COVID-19. This chain is built from TRBV19 and TRBJ2-3, with no D gene named confidently. CDR3 region: CASSITSSTDTQYF. The sequence in DNA is TGTGCCAGTAGTATCACATCTAGCACAGATACGCAGTATTTT.